This TCR beta chain was recovered during a study of post-analysis software for immune sequencing data. Across the whole study: As for disease course, relapsing-remitting, secondary progressive and progressive-relapsing multiple sclerosis were all included.

The table lists this clonotype with many counts. Its antigen is unknown. Findings and caveats of the study: Higher frequency in patients than in controls was seen for five TRBV segments, with TRBV5-6, TRBV5-1 and TRBV20-1 among them. With F measure, samples from one preparation batch clustered together strongly. Significantly decreased normalized Chao1 diversity was recorded for multiple sclerosis patients relative to controls.

The CDR3 is made up of 14 amino acids. With 5 bases clipped from V and 4 bases from J, the junction kept 7 bases outside the gene matches. Each TCR beta cDNA library carried unique molecular identifiers. Once roughly 0.95 to 10 million T cells were used, hundreds of thousands of cDNA molecules resulted. Using its own MiXCR run on the PCR reads, TCRdb lists one record per CDR3 protein. The sample has roughly 580,000 distinct CDR3 sequences; 44% are singletons. The chain uses TRBV12-3 or TRBV12-4 and TRBJ1-2, with 7 bases identical to TRBD1. The specimen sequenced was blood. This TCR was recovered from a girl between 5 and 17 years old with multiple sclerosis. The CDR3 region has the DNA TGTGCCAGCAGTCCACGGACAGGAACCTATGGCTACACCTTC. This gives the protein CASSPRTGTYGYTF.